The TCR beta chain under discussion was sequenced for a study of blood T cell repertoires in COVID-19. About the study: Acute and convalescent COVID-19 specimens originated in the United States, Italy and Spain. In each case, the material was cDNA or gDNA derived from T cells, B-cell-depleted T cells, or PBMCs.

This clone was recorded once. The V gene's germline CDR1 is MGHRA and CDR2 YSYEKL. The CDR3 is 17 residues long. The trim removed 1 base at V and 6 bases at J, leaving 11 bases unmatched. Authors' processing steps: For nucleated cells, counts were estimated from reference gene primer amplification. Generated by immunoSEQ multiplex PCR, the TCRdb table keeps only in-frame clones and is missing some. The V and J calls and clone size are taken from that table; D and trimming were inferred from the DNA. The sample lists fewer than 75,000 clones; roughly 87% were seen once. The V gene is TRBV4-1, the J gene TRBJ1-1; TRBD1 matches 10 bases. Sequencing was performed on peripheral blood. This TCR was recovered from an elderly man with acute or convalescent COVID-19. In DNA form, the CDR3 reads TGCGCCAGCAGCCAAGGGCCCCCGAGGACAGGGGGATCTGAAGCTTTCTTT. Its translation is CASSQGPPRTGGSEAFF.